This TCR beta chain was identified during a study of vaccination and CD4 T cells after COVID-19. Points from the study as a whole: Spike mono-reactive clones accounted for 304 of the 307 vaccine-specific clones found in convalescent patients. Going from about 22 to 38, median SARS-CoV-2-reactive clonotypes did not rise significantly.

Germline loops: CDR1 MNHNS, CDR2 SASEGT. The CDR3 is made up of 12 amino acids. V lost 6 bases to trimming and J lost 8 bases; unmatched junction nucleotides: 5. Sequencing of the DNA from cultured CD4+ T cells was carried out with the Oncomine TCR Beta short-read assay. Genomic DNA extraction was carried out from cultured CD4+ T cells. TCRdb independently ran MiXCR on the PCR reads; one entry per CDR3 protein. The table includes under 20,000 distinct CDR3 sequences, 46% detected once. There are a few counts of this clonotype. As yet, its antigen is unknown. The treatment is: roughly 11-day PBMC culture with coronavirus spike peptide pools or control peptides (ViraFEST assay).

This clonotype was obtained from a human donor who had recovered from COVID-19. The V and J genes are TRBV6-1 and TRBJ1-1; TRBD1 matches 8 bases. Source: CD4+ T cells from blood, cultured in vitro, taken after SARS-CoV-2 vaccination. CDR3 residues: CASSRGTGEAFF. Written as DNA, the CDR3 is TGTGCCAGCAGCCGAGGGACAGGAGAAGCTTTCTTT.